Listed below are T cell receptor beta chains from one sample, sequenced in a study of blood T cell repertoires in COVID-19. Sequencing was performed with immunoSEQ multiplex PCR; in TCRdb, only in-frame clones are kept and a portion is missing. Among under 200,000 clones, roughly 81% were seen once, and the ten largest hold around 4.9%. The material sequenced was peripheral blood. The receptor set was obtained from a woman of 80 years or more with acute or convalescent COVID-19. Both conserved end residues are part of each CDR3. The D gene is left open where the match is weak. Rows may omit the clone size; those that give it use once, few, many or a size class.

V gene	D gene	clone size	J gene	CDR3 DNA	CDR3 protein
TRBV28	TRBD2	NA	TRBJ2-1	TGTGCCAGCAGTTTAACTAGCGGGAGGGCCGTGCAGTTCTTC	CASSLTSGRAVQFF
TRBV19	TRBD1	NA	TRBJ2-3	TGTGCCAGTAGTAAGGGCGGGACAGGGTACCTAGATACGCAGTATTTT	CASSKGGTGYLDTQYF
TRBV5-1	NA	few	TRBJ1-5	TGCGCCAGCAGCCCTAACGAGGGCAATCAGCCCCAGCATTTT	CASSPNEGNQPQHF
TRBV5-1	TRBD1	NA	TRBJ2-7	TGCGCCAGCAGCTCCACGGGACAGGGTCCCTACGAGCAGTACTTC	CASSSTGQGPYEQYF
TRBV29-1	TRBD1	NA	TRBJ2-7	TGCAGCGCCTTGGACAGGCCCTCCTACGAGCAGTACTTC	CSALDRPSYEQYF
TRBV4-1	TRBD2	NA	TRBJ2-7	TGCGCCAGCAGCTCACTGGGGGGGGGTATCCACGAGCAGTACTTC	CASSSLGGGIHEQYF
TRBV7-9	NA	NA	TRBJ2-1	TGTGCCAGCAGCCCGGAGGATTTTAGCTCCTACAATGAGCAGTTCTTC	CASSPEDFSSYNEQFF
TRBV4-3	NA	few	TRBJ2-7	TGCGCCAGCAGCCAAGACAGGGGGGCGTACGAGCAGTACTTC	CASSQDRGAYEQYF
TRBV4-2	NA	NA	TRBJ1-4	TGTGCCAGCAGCCAAGAACAGACCGGGGAAGAAAAACTGTTTTTT	CASSQEQTGEEKLFF
TRBV9	NA	NA	TRBJ1-4	TGTGCCAGCAGCGTCGACCACAGGAATAATGAAAAACTGTTTTTT	CASSVDHRNNEKLFF
TRBV11-2	NA	NA	TRBJ2-1	TGTGCCAGCAGCTTACGCGGGACCGATAACTACAATGAGCAGTTCTTC	CASSLRGTDNYNEQFF
TRBV11-2	NA	NA	TRBJ2-5	TGTGCCAGCAGCCGGGTCCATCAAGAGACCCAGTACTTC	CASSRVHQETQYF
TRBV5-4	TRBD1	NA	TRBJ1-4	TGTGCCAGCAGCTTGACAGGGGGCGCGGGGGATGAAAAACTGTTTTTT	CASSLTGGAGDEKLFF
TRBV5-1	NA	NA	TRBJ2-1	TGCGCCAGCAGCTTTTCCCGATCCAGTGAGCAGTTCTTC	CASSFSRSSEQFF
TRBV5-1	TRBD2	once	TRBJ2-1	TGCGCCAGCAGTGGGCTAGCGGGTTACAATGAGCAGTTCTTC	CASSGLAGYNEQFF
TRBV5-1	TRBD1	NA	TRBJ2-2	TGCGCCAGCAGCCCGGGACAGGGCACCGGGGAGCTGTTTTTT	CASSPGQGTGELFF
TRBV10-1	TRBD1	few	TRBJ2-3	TGCGGGCCGGGACAGGGGGGCACAGATACGCAGTATTTT	CGPGQGGTDTQYF
TRBV11-3	TRBD2	NA	TRBJ2-1	TGTGCCAGCAGCTTAGCGGGAGGCGGGTTGGTTGAGCAGTTCTTC	CASSLAGGGLVEQFF
TRBV12-3/TRBV12-4	NA	NA	TRBJ1-3	TGTGCCAGCAGTTTACGGGGAAACACCATATATTTT	CASSLRGNTIYF
TRBV9	NA	NA	TRBJ2-5	TGTGCCAGCAGCGTTCAGGCAGGGCTAGAGACCCAGTACTTC	CASSVQAGLETQYF
TRBV6-4	NA	NA	TRBJ1-5	TGTGCCAGCAGTGTGTTCCCGAATCAGCCCCAGCATTTT	CASSVFPNQPQHF
TRBV18	NA	NA	TRBJ2-3	TGTGCCAGTTCCTCTAGCACAGATACGCAGTATTTT	CASSSSTDTQYF